This T cell receptor (beta chain) was recovered during a study of shared clonotypes between healthy human individuals (dated by TCRdb to 2020 to 2022). Background for the entire study: The cohort comprised a couple of women and a few men aged 18 to 49 years. Libraries were prepared and TCR repertoires were sequenced by different laboratories using diverse techniques, in order to increase sequencing depth and limit assay-specific biases. Between about 0.8 and 9 billion PBMCs per donor were obtained by leukapheresis. To estimate repertoire size and how much clonotype sharing occurs between individuals, the study deeply sequenced the blood TCR repertoires of five healthy adults. Per donor, three plates each were used for CD4 naive and CD4 memory, two for CD8 naive, and one for CD8 memory.

A remark on this clone: Its cognate antigen has yet to be identified. No base quality information exists; no much larger clone differs at one position. Within the sample, other DNA sequences also encode this same CDR3.

TCR CDR3 regions were amplified from genomic DNA by multiplex PCR using the deep immunoSEQ assay. Genomic DNA extracted from each cell subset was distributed evenly over all wells of several immunoSEQ 96-well plates, and each plate served as one replicate. Each replicate PCR for sorted subsets received approximately 200 ng genomic DNA, equal to about 30,000 T cell genomes. Purified libraries were quantified with a Qubit 3.0 fluorometer, sized on a Bioanalyzer 2100, and re-quantified with the KAPA Library Quantification kit. Every immunoSEQ 96-well plate was sequenced on a separate single-read 150-cycle Illumina NextSeq 550 flow cell. The paper's data handling went like this. Because the immunoSEQ output held only junctional sequences and lacked quality scores, the filtering could not match the filtering applied to full-length reads. To assign V/J genes and CDR3, sequences were annotated using PyIR, a Python wrapper for IgBLAST v1.9, with IMGT germline references. Any read was removed if the V/J assignment was weak (E-value above 1e-6), the CDR3 was missing, or the read contained stop codons, out-of-frame junctions, or ambiguous translated residues. V3J clonotypes were defined as sequences sharing the same inferred V gene, J gene, and CDR3 amino acid sequence. Percentage overlap between repertoires was calculated by dividing the number of shared unique clonotypes by the size of the smaller repertoire. Richness of each repertoire was evaluated using RTK rarefaction, the Chao1 estimator, and Recon v2.1 estimates of unobserved clonotypes. For all TCRbeta clonotypes obtained by the gDNA method from a handful of donors, generation probabilities were computed with OLGA. The table was pulled from immuneACCESS by TCRdb, which kept in-frame rearrangements only. Such tables lose some clones; where checked, under half of the loss comes from unresolved V genes, and the rest has no known cause. The DNA gave D and trimming, while V, J and clone size come from that table. The sample records roughly 2,000,000 clones, roughly 93% of which are singletons. The ten biggest clones cover 1.5% to 2% of the sample.

The full study reports these points: When several donors were compared, the shared fraction of clonotypes was 5% to 6.5% for naive CD4, 3% to 4% for naive CD8, 2.3% for memory CD4, and 0.35% to 0.5% for memory CD8. Sampling was restricted to blood, and TCR repertoires in tissues likely differ from the TCR repertoires found in blood. Higher generation probabilities were observed for clonotypes shared by all four sorted-subset donors than for non-shared clonotypes. The small number of donors limited the genetic and exposure-history diversity represented. Naive subsets generally had larger estimated clonotype richness than memory subsets did. Incomplete sequencing was indicated by rarefaction of sorted-subset datasets, despite the large sequencing depth. Pairwise subsampling indicated that sequencing depth was expected to affect the degree of clonotype sharing among donors.

CD8 naive samples were CD45RO-negative cells positively selected for CCR7, giving a CD45RA+CCR7+ population that excluded TemRA cells. Healthy HIV-negative adults with no recently reported acute infections or vaccinations were included as donors. Every donor was a Caucasian adult residing in Nashville, Tennessee, USA. After blood collection by leukapheresis, PBMCs were isolated using Ficoll-Histopaque density gradient centrifugation and then cryopreserved in the vapor phase of liquid nitrogen. Analytical flow cytometry was used to check the purity and quantity of each magnetically sorted T cell population. Each sorted fraction had its genomic DNA isolated and then quantified by UV absorbance on a Nanodrop 2000c. V is reduced by 2 bases and J by 9 bases, leaving a spacing of 9 bases between them. The CDR3 runs 12 residues from the cysteine to the phenylalanine. Only the CDR3 portion is preserved as DNA: 36 bases, with reading frame beginning at the first base. CDR1 and CDR2 were assigned from the germline V gene as SGDLS and YYNGEE.

Sample: naive CD8+ T cells from PBMCs. The cell subset or site label, as the study defines it: CD45RA+CCR7+. This chain joins TRBV9 to TRBJ2-1, with the D segment identity uncertain. The TCR originated in a man younger than 35 in good health. Some clones in this sample may be carry-over from other donors' samples. The CDR3 reads CASSVPGPEQFF. In nucleotides, the sequence is TGTGCCAGCAGCGTTCCAGGCCCTGAGCAGTTCTTC.